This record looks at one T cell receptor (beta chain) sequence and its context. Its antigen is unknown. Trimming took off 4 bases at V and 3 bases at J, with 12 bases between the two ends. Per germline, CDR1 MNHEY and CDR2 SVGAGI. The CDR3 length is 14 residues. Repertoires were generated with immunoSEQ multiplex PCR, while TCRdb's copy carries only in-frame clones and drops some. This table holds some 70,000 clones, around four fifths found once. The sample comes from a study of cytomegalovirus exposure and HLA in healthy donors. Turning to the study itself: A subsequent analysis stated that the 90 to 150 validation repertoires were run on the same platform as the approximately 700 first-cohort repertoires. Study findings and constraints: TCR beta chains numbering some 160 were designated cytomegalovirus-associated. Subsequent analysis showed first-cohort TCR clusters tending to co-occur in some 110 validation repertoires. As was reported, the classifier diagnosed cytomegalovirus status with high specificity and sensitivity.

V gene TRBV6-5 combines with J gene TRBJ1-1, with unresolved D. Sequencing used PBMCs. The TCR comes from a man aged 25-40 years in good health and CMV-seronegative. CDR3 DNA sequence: TGTGCCAGCAGTTTCCACAGAACCTACACTGAAGCTTTCTTT. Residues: CASSFHRTYTEAFF.